This T cell receptor beta chain comes out of a study of blood T cell repertoires in COVID-19 (TCRdb year 2020). Some background on the complete study: Collaborator samples came from the United States, Italy and Spain and covered acute and convalescent phases of COVID-19. Where HLA class I and class II types were available, the types were taken from metadata supplied by the sample provider, not from assay-based typing. The sample metadata nearly always contained a de-identified subject ID, COVID-19 status, age in years and sex. The prospective study material was composed of cDNA or gDNA derived from T cells, B-cell-depleted T cells, or PBMCs. The samples were drawn from two sources: the first 160 participants of the ongoing ImmuneRACE study, and over 950 subjects contributed by 6 global collaborators. Subjects who had been exposed to COVID-19, were actively infected with it, or had recovered from it provided the deeply sampled blood TCRbeta repertoires that made up the dataset. The repertoires were made available in a free public database intended to serve as a resource for research on the immune response to SARS-CoV-2. Study-wide findings and limitations: How much clinical and demographic metadata was included differed by source and by participant, and the metadata was provided uncurated.

As regards this clone: There is no known antigen for this receptor. No quality values exist for individual bases; no much larger clone is one base distant.

TCRbeta CDR3 regions were amplified from genomic DNA using the immunoSEQ Assay, a bias-controlled multiplex PCR. The published analysis was carried out like this. The number of nucleated cells in each sample was estimated by amplification of reference gene primers within the assay. To quantify the absolute abundance of each unique TCRbeta CDR3 rearrangement, sequence reads were collapsed and filtered. Productive Simpson clonality was computed per sample as the square root of Simpson's diversity index over productive rearrangements. In TCRdb, the immuneACCESS table is reduced to in-frame sequences with V and J assigned. These tables do not hold every clone; where another copy was compared, an unresolved V gene accounts for under half, and the others remain unexplained. V, J and clone size are taken as reported in that table, and D and trimming were inferred from the DNA itself. This sample comprises some 53,000 clones, 75% to 90% of them detected only once. The ten largest clones take up nearly 5% of the sample.

The CDR3 sequence holds 14 residues, the cysteine and phenylalanine included. Kept here is only the CDR3 DNA, which spans 42 bases and is read in frame from base 1. Trimming removed 1 base from V and 0 bases from J, leaving 5 bases between the germline ends. Per the germline V gene, SGHTA is the CDR1 and FQGTGA is the CDR2. Each collaborating institution followed its own protocols to collect whole blood in K2EDTA tubes. For TCRbeta analysis, collaborator samples were shipped as frozen whole blood, as isolated PBMCs, or as DNA extracted from either sample type. This sequence uses TRBV7-3 and TRBJ2-3, with no D gene named confidently. The source is a man aged 55 to 70 with active COVID-19. Sequencing used peripheral blood. The CDR3 protein sequence reads: CASSLNPSTDTQYF. The DNA sequence is as follows: TGTGCCAGCAGCTTAAATCCTAGCACAGATACGCAGTATTTT.